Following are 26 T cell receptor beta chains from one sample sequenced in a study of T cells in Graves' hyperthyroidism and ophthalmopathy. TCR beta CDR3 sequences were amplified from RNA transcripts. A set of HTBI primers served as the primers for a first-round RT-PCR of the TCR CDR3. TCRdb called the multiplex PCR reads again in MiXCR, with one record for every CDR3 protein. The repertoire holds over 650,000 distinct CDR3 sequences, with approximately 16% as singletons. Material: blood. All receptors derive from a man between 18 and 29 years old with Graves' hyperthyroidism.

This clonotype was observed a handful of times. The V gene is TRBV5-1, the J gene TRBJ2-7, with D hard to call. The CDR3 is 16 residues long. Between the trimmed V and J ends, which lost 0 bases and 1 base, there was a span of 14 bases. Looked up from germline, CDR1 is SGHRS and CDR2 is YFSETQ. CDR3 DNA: TGCGCCAGCAGCTTGGCTGGACGAACCCCATCCTACGAGCAGTACTTC. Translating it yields CASSLAGRTPSYEQYF.

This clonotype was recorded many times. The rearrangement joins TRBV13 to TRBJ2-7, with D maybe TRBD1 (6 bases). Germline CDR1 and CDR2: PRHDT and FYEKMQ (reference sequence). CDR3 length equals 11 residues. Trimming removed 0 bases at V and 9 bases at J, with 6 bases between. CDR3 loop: CASSLGDRQYF. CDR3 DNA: TGTGCCAGCAGCTTAGGGGACAGGCAGTACTTC. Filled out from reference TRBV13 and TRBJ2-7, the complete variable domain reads AAGVIQSPRHLIKEKRETATLKCYPIPRHDTVYWYQQGPGQDPQFLISFYEKMQSDKGSIPDRFSAQQFSDYHSELNMSSLELGDSALYFCASSLGDRQYFGPGTRLTVT.

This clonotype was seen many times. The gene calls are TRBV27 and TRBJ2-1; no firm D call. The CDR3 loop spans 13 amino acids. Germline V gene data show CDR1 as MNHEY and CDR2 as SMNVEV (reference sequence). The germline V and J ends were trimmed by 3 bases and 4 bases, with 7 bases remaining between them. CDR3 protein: CASSLPRYNEQFF. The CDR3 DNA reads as TGTGCCAGCAGTTTGCCCAGGTACAATGAGCAGTTCTTC.

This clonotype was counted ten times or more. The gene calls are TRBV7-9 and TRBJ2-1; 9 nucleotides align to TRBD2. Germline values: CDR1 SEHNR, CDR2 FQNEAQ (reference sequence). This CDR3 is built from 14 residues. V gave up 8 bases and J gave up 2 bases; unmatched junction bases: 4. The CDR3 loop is CASATSGPYNEQFF. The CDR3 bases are TGTGCCAGCGCGACTAGCGGACCCTACAATGAGCAGTTCTTC.

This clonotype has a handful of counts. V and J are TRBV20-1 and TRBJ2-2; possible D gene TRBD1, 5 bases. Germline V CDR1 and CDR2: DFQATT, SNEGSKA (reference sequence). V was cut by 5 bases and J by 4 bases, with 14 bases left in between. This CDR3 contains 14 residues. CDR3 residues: CSAPSRQLTGELFF. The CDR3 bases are TGCAGTGCTCCCTCCCGACAGCTCACCGGGGAGCTGTTTTTT.

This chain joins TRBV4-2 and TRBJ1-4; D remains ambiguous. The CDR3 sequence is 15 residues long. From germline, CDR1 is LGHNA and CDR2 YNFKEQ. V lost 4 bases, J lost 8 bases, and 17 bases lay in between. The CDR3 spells CASSPSVRGSEKLFF. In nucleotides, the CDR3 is TGTGCCAGCAGCCCGTCGGTTCGGGGATCCGAAAAACTGTTTTTT.

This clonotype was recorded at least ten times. DNA of the CDR3: TGTGCCAGCAGCTTAGAAGGGGGATACACTGAAGCTTTCTTT. The encoded protein is CASSLEGGYTEAFF. The chain couples TRBV7-6 to TRBJ1-1; tentative D call: TRBD1 (6 bases). The V and J ends lost 1 base and 3 bases respectively, with 9 bases between them. Germline CDR1 reads SGHVS; CDR2 reads FNYEAQ. The CDR3 spans 14 residues.

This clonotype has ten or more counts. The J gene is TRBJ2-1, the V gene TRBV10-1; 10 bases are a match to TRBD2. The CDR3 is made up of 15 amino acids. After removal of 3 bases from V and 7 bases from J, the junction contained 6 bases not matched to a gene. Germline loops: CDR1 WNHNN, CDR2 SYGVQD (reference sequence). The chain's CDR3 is CASSEGTSVSNEQFF. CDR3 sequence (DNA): TGCGCCAGCAGTGAAGGGACTAGCGTATCGAATGAGCAGTTCTTC.

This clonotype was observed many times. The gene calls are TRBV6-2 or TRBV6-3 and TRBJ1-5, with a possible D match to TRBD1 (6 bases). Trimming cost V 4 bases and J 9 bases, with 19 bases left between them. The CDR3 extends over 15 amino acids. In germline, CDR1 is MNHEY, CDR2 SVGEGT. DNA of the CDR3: TGTGCCAGCAGTTCGAATTGGGGGGCCACGCGGCCCCAGCATTTT. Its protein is CASSSNWGATRPQHF.

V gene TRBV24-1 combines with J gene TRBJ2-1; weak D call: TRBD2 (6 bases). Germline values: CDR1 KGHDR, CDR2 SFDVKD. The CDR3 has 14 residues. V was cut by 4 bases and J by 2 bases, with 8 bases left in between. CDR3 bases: TGTGCCACCAGTGACGGGAGACCCTACAATGAGCAGTTCTTC. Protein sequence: CATSDGRPYNEQFF.

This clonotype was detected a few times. CDR3 protein: CAISRTENTEAFF. The CDR3 nucleotides read TGTGCCATCAGTCGGACGGAGAACACTGAAGCTTTCTTT. The chain employs TRBV10-3 and TRBJ1-1; D gene ambiguous. Trimming removed 5 bases from V and 1 base from J, with 8 bases in between. This CDR3 contains 13 residues. The germline gives CDR1 ENHRY, CDR2 SYGVKD.

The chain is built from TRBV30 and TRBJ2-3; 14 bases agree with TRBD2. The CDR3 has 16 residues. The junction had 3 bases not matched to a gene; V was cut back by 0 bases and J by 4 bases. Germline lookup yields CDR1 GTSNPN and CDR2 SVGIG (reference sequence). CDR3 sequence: CAWSVGTSGSSDTQYF. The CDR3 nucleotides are TGTGCCTGGAGTGTAGGGACTAGCGGGAGTTCAGATACGCAGTATTTT.

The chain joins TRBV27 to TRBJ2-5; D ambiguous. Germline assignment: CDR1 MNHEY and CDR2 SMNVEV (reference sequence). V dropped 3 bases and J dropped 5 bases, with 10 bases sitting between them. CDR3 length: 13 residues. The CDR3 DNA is TGTGCCAGCAGTTTTTCGACGGTGGAGACCCAGTACTTC. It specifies CASSFSTVETQYF.

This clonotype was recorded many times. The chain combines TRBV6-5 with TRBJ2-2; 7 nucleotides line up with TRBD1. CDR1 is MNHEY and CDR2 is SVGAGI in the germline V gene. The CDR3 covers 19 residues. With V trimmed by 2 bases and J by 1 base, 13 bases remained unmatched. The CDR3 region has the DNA TGTGCCAGCAGTTACCTCTTCATGGCGAGACAGGGGAACACCGGGGAGCTGTTTTTT. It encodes CASSYLFMARQGNTGELFF.

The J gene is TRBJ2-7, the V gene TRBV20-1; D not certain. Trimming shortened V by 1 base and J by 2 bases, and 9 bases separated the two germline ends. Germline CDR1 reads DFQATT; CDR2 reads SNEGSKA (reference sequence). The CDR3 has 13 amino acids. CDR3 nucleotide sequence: TGCAGTGCTAGAGCGCCCGATACCTACGAGCAGTACTTC. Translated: CSARAPDTYEQYF.

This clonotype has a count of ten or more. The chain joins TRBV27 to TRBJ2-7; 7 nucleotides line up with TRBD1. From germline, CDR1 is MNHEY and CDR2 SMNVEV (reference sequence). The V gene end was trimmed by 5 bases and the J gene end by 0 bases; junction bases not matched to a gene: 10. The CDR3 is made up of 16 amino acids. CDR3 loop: CASSVAYGTVSYEQYF. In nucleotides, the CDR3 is TGTGCCAGCAGTGTAGCCTACGGGACAGTCTCCTACGAGCAGTACTTC.

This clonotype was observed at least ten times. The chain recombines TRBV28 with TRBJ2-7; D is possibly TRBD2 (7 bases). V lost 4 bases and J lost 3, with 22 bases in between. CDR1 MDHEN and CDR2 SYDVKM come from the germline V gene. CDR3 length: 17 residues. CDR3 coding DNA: TGTGCCAGCAGTTCGACATCCCGGGGGAGGGGGGACTACGAGCAGTACTTC. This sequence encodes CASSSTSRGRGDYEQYF.

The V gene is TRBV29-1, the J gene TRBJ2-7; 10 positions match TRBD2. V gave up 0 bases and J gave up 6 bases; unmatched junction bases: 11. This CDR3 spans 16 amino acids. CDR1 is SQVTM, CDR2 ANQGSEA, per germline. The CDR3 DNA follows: TGCAGCGTTGAAGACACTAGCGGGGTGGTTTCGGGCGAGCAGTACTTC. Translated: CSVEDTSGVVSGEQYF.

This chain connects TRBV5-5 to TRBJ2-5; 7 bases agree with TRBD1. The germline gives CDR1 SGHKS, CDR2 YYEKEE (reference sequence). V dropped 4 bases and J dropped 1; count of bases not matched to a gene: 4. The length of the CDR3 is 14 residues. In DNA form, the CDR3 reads TGTGCCAGCAGCATGGACAGGACCCAAGAGACCCAGTACTTC. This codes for CASSMDRTQETQYF.

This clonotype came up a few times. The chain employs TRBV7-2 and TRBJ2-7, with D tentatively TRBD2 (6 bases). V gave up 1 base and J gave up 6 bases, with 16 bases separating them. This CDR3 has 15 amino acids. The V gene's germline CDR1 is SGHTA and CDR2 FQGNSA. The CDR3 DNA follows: TGTGCCAGCAGCTTAGGGGTGGGAGGCCCTGGCGAGCAGTACTTC. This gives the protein CASSLGVGGPGEQYF.

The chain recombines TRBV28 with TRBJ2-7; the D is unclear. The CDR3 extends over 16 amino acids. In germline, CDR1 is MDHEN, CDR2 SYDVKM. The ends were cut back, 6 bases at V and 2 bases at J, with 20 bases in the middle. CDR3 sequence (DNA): TGTGCCAGCAGGACTGTAACCGGTTTTTCCGCCTACGAGCAGTACTTC. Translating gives CASRTVTGFSAYEQYF.

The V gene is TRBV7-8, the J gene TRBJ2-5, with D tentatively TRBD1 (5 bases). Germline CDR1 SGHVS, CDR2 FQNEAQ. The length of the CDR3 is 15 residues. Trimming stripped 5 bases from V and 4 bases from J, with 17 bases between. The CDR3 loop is CASSPGHPKGETQYF. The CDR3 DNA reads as TGTGCCAGCAGCCCCGGACATCCCAAGGGAGAGACCCAGTACTTC.

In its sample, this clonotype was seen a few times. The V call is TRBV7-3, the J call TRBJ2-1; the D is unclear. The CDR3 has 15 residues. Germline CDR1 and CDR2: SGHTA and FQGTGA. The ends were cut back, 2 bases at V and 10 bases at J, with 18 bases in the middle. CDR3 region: CASSLGVGALGEQFF. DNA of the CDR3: TGTGCCAGCAGCTTAGGGGTCGGAGCTCTTGGGGAGCAGTTCTTC.

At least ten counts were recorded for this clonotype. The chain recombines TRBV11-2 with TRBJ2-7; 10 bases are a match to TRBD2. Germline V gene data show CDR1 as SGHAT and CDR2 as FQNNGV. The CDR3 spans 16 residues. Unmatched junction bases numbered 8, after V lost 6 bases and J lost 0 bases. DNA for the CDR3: TGTGCCAGCAGACGGACTAGCGGAGAGGGCTCCTACGAGCAGTACTTC. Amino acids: CASRRTSGEGSYEQYF. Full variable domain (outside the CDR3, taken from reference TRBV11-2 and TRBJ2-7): EAGVAQSPRYKIIEKRQSVAFWCNPISGHATLYWYQQILGQGPKLLIQFQNNGVVDDSQLPKDRFSAERLKGVDSTLKIQPAKLEDSAVYLCASRRTSGEGSYEQYFGPGTRLTVT.

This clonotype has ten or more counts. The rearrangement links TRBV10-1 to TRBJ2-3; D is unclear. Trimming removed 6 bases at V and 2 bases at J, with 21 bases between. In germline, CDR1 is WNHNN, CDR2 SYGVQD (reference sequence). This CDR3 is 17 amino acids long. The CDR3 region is CASRLSMQSHHTDTQYF. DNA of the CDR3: TGCGCCAGCAGGTTATCCATGCAGAGCCATCACACAGATACGCAGTATTTT.

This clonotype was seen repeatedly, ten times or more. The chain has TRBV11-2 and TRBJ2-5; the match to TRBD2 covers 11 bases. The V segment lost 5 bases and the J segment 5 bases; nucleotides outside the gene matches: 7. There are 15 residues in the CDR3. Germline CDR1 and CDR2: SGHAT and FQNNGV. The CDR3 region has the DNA TGTGCCAGCAGCAAAACCGGGACTAGCGGCGAGACCCAGTACTTC. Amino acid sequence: CASSKTGTSGETQYF.